This T cell receptor beta chain was sequenced during a study of blood T cell repertoires in COVID-19. Trimming took 1 base from V and 5 from J; bases not matched to a gene: 4. Per germline, CDR1 LNHDA and CDR2 SQIVND (reference sequence). This CDR3 spans 15 amino acids. The method was immunoSEQ multiplex PCR; TCRdb's version includes in-frame clones alone and lacks a portion of them. The table has 70,000 to 80,000 clones, roughly nine tenths seen once. This TCR was sampled from a woman in her sixties with acute or convalescent COVID-19. The chain couples TRBV19 to TRBJ2-5; 10 bases fit TRBD1. Material for sequencing was peripheral blood. The CDR3 DNA reads TGTGCCAGTAGTATAGGGGGACAGGGGATGGAGACCCAGTACTTC. Protein sequence: CASSIGGQGMETQYF.